The clone carrying this T cell receptor beta chain has just a few counts. Its antigen is unidentified. Time point here: recipient sample about 28 days before transplant, after cytoreduction. The CDR3 is 14 residues long. CDR1 is SGHTA and CDR2 is FQGNSA in the germline V gene. V lost 5 bases to trimming and J lost 4 bases, with 12 bases between them. This entry belongs to a study of T cell clonotyping in hematopoietic cell transplantation. For the study at large: Recipients' pretransplant samples followed cytoreduction.

Findings and limits, study-wide: No sorting was done, leaving CD4 and CD8 contributions mixed. Broader posttransplant TCR repertoire diversity was predicted by graft donor and pretransplant recipient Inverse Simpson Index values. At the given depth, recipient repertoires were over 95% de novo clonotypes.

Only in-frame clones appear in the TCRdb table, and some are missing; sequencing was by immunoSEQ multiplex PCR. The data hold some 29,000 clones, with more than 65% observed a single time. Sequences were derived from peripheral blood mononuclear cells, sampled before stem cell transplant. The chain combines TRBV7-2 with TRBJ2-1, with D perhaps matching TRBD1 (6 bases). The clonotype was recovered from a man aged 40-55 years with acute myeloid leukemia. Some clones in this sample may be carry-over from other donors' samples. The CDR3 nucleotides are TGTGCCAGCAGCCAGGGGTTTGCTTACAATGAGCAGTTCTTC. Protein sequence: CASSQGFAYNEQFF.